The 28 T cell receptor beta chains presented below share a single source sample, sequenced in a study of human thymus T cells. Thymus tissue for the work was resected from patients undergoing corrective heart surgery. The table came from immunoSEQ multiplex PCR; TCRdb's copy has only in-frame clones and leaves some out. Of some 78,000 clones detected, approximately 96% appear once; the ten largest clones hold 0.031%. Sequencing was performed on thymus tissue. The receptors were gathered from a boy less than two years old with a congenital heart defect but otherwise immunologically healthy.

V and J are TRBV6-6 and TRBJ2-3; 10 bases line up with TRBD2. J gave up 5 bases and V 4 bases, and 6 bases lay outside the gene matches. The CDR3 totals 15 residues. The germline V gene encodes CDR1 MNHNY and CDR2 SVGAGI (reference sequence). The CDR3 spells CASSSPAGGGDTQYF. The DNA of the CDR3 is TGTGCCAGCAGTTCTCCAGCGGGGGGGGGAGATACGCAGTATTTT.

V is TRBV7-9 and J is TRBJ2-1, with a tentative D call TRBD2 (5 bases). V lost 3 bases and J 0 bases, leaving 18 bases between the germline ends. There are 18 residues in the CDR3. Per germline, CDR1 SEHNR and CDR2 FQNEAQ (reference sequence). The CDR3: CASSLRDYRTSSYNEQFF. CDR3 nucleotides: TGTGCCAGCAGCTTGAGAGACTACCGAACGAGCTCCTACAATGAGCAGTTCTTC.

The V gene is TRBV30, the J gene TRBJ1-6, with D uncertain. This CDR3 has 12 residues. CDR1 is GTSNPN, CDR2 SVGIG, per germline (reference sequence). Trimming pared 4 bases from V and 7 bases from J, leaving 8 bases between. CDR3 amino acids: CAWTLSNSPLHF. Written as DNA, the CDR3 is TGTGCCTGGACCCTATCCAATTCACCCCTCCACTTT.

This rearrangement joins TRBV4-1 to TRBJ2-7; the D call may be TRBD1 or TRBD2 (5 bases each). V dropped 3 bases and J dropped 3 bases, with 15 bases sitting between them. Germline CDR1 MGHRA, CDR2 YSYEKL. This CDR3 is 15 amino acids long. The CDR3 reads CASSQGPGPYYEQYF. The CDR3 DNA reads as TGCGCCAGCAGCCAGGGACCGGGACCGTACTACGAGCAGTACTTC.

The sample holds one count of this clone. The chain combines TRBV6-1 with TRBJ2-1, with D uncertain. Germline V gene lookup returns CDR1 MNHNS and CDR2 SASEGT. The length of the CDR3 is 10 residues. The ends were cut back, 5 bases at V and 9 bases at J, with 5 bases in the middle. CDR3 coding DNA: TGTGCCAGCAGTTTGGGTGAGCAGTTCTTC. Translating gives CASSLGEQFF.

The chain has TRBV11-3 and TRBJ2-3, with no clear D. Germline loops: CDR1 SGHNT, CDR2 YENEEA. The CDR3 loop spans 13 amino acids. V was cut by 4 bases and J by 4 bases, with 9 bases left in between. CDR3 in amino acids: CASSSHYADTQYF. CDR3 DNA: TGTGCCAGCAGCTCGCATTATGCAGATACGCAGTATTTT.

The CDR3 region has the DNA TGTGCCACCAGCAGAGAATTCGTCCTCGGACAGGGAAACGAATTAGCGGGAGGGCCACCCGAGCAGTACTTC. Its protein product is CATSREFVLGQGNELAGGPPEQYF. The V gene is TRBV15, the J gene TRBJ2-7, with 11 bases that match TRBD2. Unmatched junction bases numbered 31, after V lost 0 bases and J lost 6 bases. CDR3 length: 24 amino acids. The germline V gene encodes CDR1 LNHNV and CDR2 YYDKDF (reference sequence).

This chain connects TRBV19 to TRBJ2-7; 8 bases fit TRBD1. CDR3 length: 15 amino acids. V dropped 8 bases and J dropped 0; count of bases not matched to a gene: 9. Looked up from germline, CDR1 is LNHDA and CDR2 is SQIVND (reference sequence). The CDR3 nucleotides are TGTGCCAGTGGGAAACCGGGACAGGCCTCCTACGAGCAGTACTTC. It is translated as CASGKPGQASYEQYF.

The chain recombines TRBV5-6 with TRBJ1-2, with a possible D match to TRBD1 (5 bases). This CDR3 has 13 amino acids. The germline CDR1 and CDR2 sequences are SGHDT and YYEEEE. Deletions cut 3 bases from V and 8 bases from J, with 14 bases between. The CDR3 sequence: CASSSPGPWGYTF. In DNA form, the CDR3 reads TGTGCCAGCAGCTCTCCGGGACCTTGGGGCTACACCTTC. The whole variable domain, filled in from reference TRBV5-6 and TRBJ1-2, reads DAGVTQSPTHLIKTRGQQVTLRCSPKSGHDTVSWYQQALGQGPQFIFQYYEEEERQRGNFPDRFSGHQFPNYSSELNVNALLLGDSALYLCASSSPGPWGYTFGSGTRLTVV.

The chain uses TRBV6-1 and TRBJ2-7; D unclear. The CDR3 sequence is 12 residues long. Germline CDR1 MNHNS, CDR2 SASEGT. The V and J ends lost 3 bases and 1 base respectively, with 4 bases between them. Written as DNA, the CDR3 is TGTGCCAGCAGTGAGGGATCCTACGAGCAGTACTTC. Protein sequence: CASSEGSYEQYF.

The chain has TRBV19 and TRBJ1-5; D is possibly TRBD1 (5 bases). Trimming shortened V by 5 bases and J by 7 bases, and 15 bases separated the two germline ends. Germline V gene data show CDR1 as LNHDA and CDR2 as SQIVND (reference sequence). This CDR3 has 14 amino acids. The CDR3 DNA follows: TGTGCCAGTAGTTATCAGGGCGAGGGACAGCCCCAGCATTTT. It codes for CASSYQGEGQPQHF.

This chain joins TRBV5-6 and TRBJ2-3; D not certain. Germline values: CDR1 SGHDT, CDR2 YYEEEE. V lost 2 bases and J lost 3, with 16 bases in between. The CDR3 loop spans 16 amino acids. The CDR3 sequence is CASSLRAIEVTDTQYF. CDR3 in DNA: TGTGCCAGCAGCTTAAGGGCTATTGAGGTGACAGATACGCAGTATTTT. Variable domain in full (rest from reference TRBV5-6 and TRBJ2-3): DAGVTQSPTHLIKTRGQQVTLRCSPKSGHDTVSWYQQALGQGPQFIFQYYEEEERQRGNFPDRFSGHQFPNYSSELNVNALLLGDSALYLCASSLRAIEVTDTQYFGPGTRLTVL.

The V and J genes are TRBV7-2 and TRBJ1-6; the match to TRBD1 covers 7 bases. The V gene end was trimmed by 1 base and the J gene end by 9 bases; junction bases not matched to a gene: 3. This CDR3 is 14 amino acids long. Germline CDR1 SGHTA, CDR2 FQGNSA. CDR3 region: CASSLGQGVSPLHF. CDR3 DNA sequence: TGTGCCAGCAGCTTAGGCCAGGGGGTTTCACCCCTCCACTTT.

The genes are TRBV27 and TRBJ2-3, with no clear D. The germline V gene encodes CDR1 MNHEY and CDR2 SMNVEV (reference sequence). This CDR3 spans 10 amino acids. The germline V and J ends were trimmed by 10 bases and 6 bases, with 8 bases remaining between them. CDR3: CATGGDTQYF. In DNA, the CDR3 is TGTGCCACCGGTGGGGATACGCAGTATTTT.

The chain is built from TRBV4-3 and TRBJ2-3, with unresolved D. This CDR3 region has 17 residues. V lost 1 base and J 0 bases, leaving 14 bases between the germline ends. CDR1 and CDR2 (germline): LGHNA, YSLEER. The CDR3, as DNA: TGCGCCAGCAGCCAAGTCGTTCGGCCCCCTAGCACAGATACGCAGTATTTT. Encoded protein: CASSQVVRPPSTDTQYF.

The chain recombines TRBV25-1 with TRBJ2-7; 12 bases are shared with TRBD2. The V and J ends lost 1 base and 6 bases, in that order; junction bases with no gene match: 7. From germline, CDR1 is MGHDK and CDR2 SYGVNS. The CDR3 consists of 16 residues. In DNA, the CDR3 is TGTGCCAGCAGTGAATGGTGGACTAGCGGGATTCGCGAGCAGTACTTC. The encoded protein is CASSEWWTSGIREQYF.

This clone came up once. The chain couples TRBV5-6 to TRBJ2-2; the D is unclear. In germline, CDR1 is SGHDT, CDR2 YYEEEE. This CDR3 has 12 residues. Trimming took off 3 bases at V and 6 bases at J, with 6 bases between the two ends. The CDR3 sequence is CASSSIPGELFF. The CDR3 DNA reads as TGTGCCAGCAGCTCCATCCCCGGGGAGCTGTTTTTT.

The chain employs TRBV28 and TRBJ2-7; D possibly corresponds to TRBD1 (5 bases). The CDR3 covers 14 residues. Germline CDR1 and CDR2: MDHEN and SYDVKM. Trimming left V 3 bases short and J 3 bases short, with 12 bases between. The CDR3 nucleotides are TGTGCCAGCAGTTTCGCCTACAGGTTCTACGAGCAGTACTTC. Translation: CASSFAYRFYEQYF. Full variable domain (missing parts from reference TRBV28 and TRBJ2-7): DVKVTQSSRYLVKRTGEKVFLECVQDMDHENMFWYRQDPGLGLRLIYFSYDVKMKEKGDIPEGYSVSREKKERFSLILESASTNQTSMYLCASSFAYRFYEQYFGPGTRLTVT.

This clone was found once. V and J are TRBV6-4 and TRBJ1-5; perhaps TRBD1 as D (6 bases). Trimming shortened V by 5 bases and J by 5 bases, and 16 bases separated the two germline ends. The germline CDR1 and CDR2 sequences are MRHNA and SNTAGT. The CDR3 consists of 15 residues. This chain's CDR3 is CASSKQGPGDQPQHF. CDR3 nucleotides: TGTGCCAGCAGTAAACAGGGACCCGGAGATCAGCCCCAGCATTTT.

This clone was recorded only once. The V gene is TRBV6-1, the J gene TRBJ2-7, with 8 bases matching TRBD1. Trimming cost V 6 bases and J 3 bases; bases outside gene matches: 10. The germline V gene has CDR1 MNHNS and CDR2 SASEGT. The CDR3 is made up of 15 amino acids. Here the CDR3 DNA reads TGTGCCAGCAGCCCGAAGGGACAGGTGAACTACGAGCAGTACTTC. This translates into CASSPKGQVNYEQYF.

This clone was found once. The V and J genes are TRBV5-6 and TRBJ2-7; 7 bases align to TRBD2. The CDR3 totals 14 residues. The V gene end was trimmed by 1 base and the J gene end by 3 bases; junction bases not matched to a gene: 4. CDR1 and CDR2 from the germline V gene are SGHDT and YYEEEE. The CDR3 loop is CASSLRGDGYEQYF. CDR3 in DNA: TGTGCCAGCAGCTTGCGGGGGGACGGCTACGAGCAGTACTTC.

The genes are TRBV7-9 and TRBJ1-2; perhaps TRBD1 as D (5 bases). The CDR3 loop spans 13 amino acids. V was pared by 5 bases and J by 8 bases, with 15 bases between. Germline V gene sequence: CDR1 SEHNR, CDR2 FQNEAQ (reference sequence). The CDR3 nucleotides are TGTGCCAGCAGCCCGACGGAGGGGAGGGGCTACACCTTC. Amino acid sequence: CASSPTEGRGYTF.

The rearrangement links TRBV10-2 to TRBJ2-7, with D possibly matching TRBD1 (6 bases). From germline, CDR1 is WSHSY and CDR2 SAAADI. The ends were cut back, 10 bases at V and 0 bases at J, with 16 bases in the middle. This CDR3 region has 14 residues. CDR3 in amino acids: CATQGEWSSYEQYF. The CDR3, as DNA: TGCGCCACACAGGGTGAGTGGAGCTCCTACGAGCAGTACTTC.

The chain joins TRBV27 to TRBJ2-2, with D tentatively TRBD1 (6 bases). The CDR3 has 16 amino acids. Germline CDR1 MNHEY, CDR2 SMNVEV (reference sequence). The V gene lost 6 bases and the J gene lost 1 base, with 15 bases spanning the gap. The CDR3 region is CASSQTPGQNTGELFF. The CDR3 DNA reads TGTGCCAGCAGCCAGACTCCGGGACAGAACACCGGGGAGCTGTTTTTT.

The genes are TRBV28 and TRBJ1-2, with 8 nucleotides matching TRBD1. This CDR3 comprises 14 residues. CDR1 and CDR2 from the germline V gene are MDHEN and SYDVKM. V lost 3 bases, J lost 5 bases, and 5 bases stayed unmatched. The CDR3 DNA sequence: TGTGCCAGCAGTTTGACAGGGGTGGATTATGGCTACACCTTC. Residues: CASSLTGVDYGYTF.

This clone was detected only once. The chain has TRBV28 and TRBJ2-4; D might be TRBD1 or TRBD2, each matching 5 bases. In germline, CDR1 is MDHEN, CDR2 SYDVKM. Trimming removed 4 bases at V and 0 bases at J, with 16 bases between. The CDR3 is 17 amino acids. CDR3 DNA: TGTGCCAGCAGTTCCCCGGGACCCACTCTAGCCAAAAACATTCAGTACTTC. This codes for CASSSPGPTLAKNIQYF. Supplemented by reference TRBV28 and TRBJ2-4, the full variable domain reads DVKVTQSSRYLVKRTGEKVFLECVQDMDHENMFWYRQDPGLGLRLIYFSYDVKMKEKGDIPEGYSVSREKKERFSLILESASTNQTSMYLCASSSPGPTLAKNIQYFGAGTRLSVL.

The chain uses TRBV30 and TRBJ2-2; 11 bases fit TRBD1. J lost 3 bases, V lost 0 bases, and 15 bases had no gene match. This CDR3 is built from 20 residues. CDR1 and CDR2 from the germline V gene are GTSNPN and SVGIG (reference sequence). CDR3 region: CAWSVDRTGGWNLDTGELFF. In DNA form, the CDR3 reads TGTGCCTGGAGTGTAGACCGGACAGGGGGCTGGAACTTGGACACCGGGGAGCTGTTTTTT. The complete variable domain, with remaining parts taken from reference TRBV30 and TRBJ2-2, reads SQTIHQWPATLVQPVGSPLSLECTVEGTSNPNLYWYRQAAGRGLQLLFYSVGIGQISSEVPQNLSASRPQDRQFILSSKKLLLSDSGFYLCAWSVDRTGGWNLDTGELFFGEGSRLTVL.

V usage is TRBV7-2 and J usage is TRBJ1-4, with D unclear. V was pared by 1 base and J by 8 bases, with 11 bases between. Germline V gene lookup returns CDR1 SGHTA and CDR2 FQGNSA. The CDR3 has 14 residues. The CDR3 reads CASSLGPSGEKLFF. The CDR3 DNA reads TGTGCCAGCAGCTTAGGACCTTCGGGCGAAAAACTGTTTTTT.